This TCR beta chain was sequenced for a study of blood T cell repertoires in COVID-19 (dated by TCRdb to the early 2020s). Study-level background: Collaborator samples came from the United States, Italy and Spain and covered acute and convalescent phases of COVID-19. The prospective study material was composed of cDNA or gDNA derived from T cells, B-cell-depleted T cells, or PBMCs. Deeply sampled blood TCRbeta repertoires from subjects exposed to, actively infected with, or recovered from COVID-19 were included in the dataset. The repertoires were released in a freely available public database intended as a resource for research on the immune response to SARS-CoV-2. The samples were drawn from two sources: the first 160 participants of the ongoing ImmuneRACE study, and 1,254 subjects contributed by 6 global collaborators. A de-identified subject ID, COVID-19 status, age in years and sex were almost always included in the sample metadata. HLA class I and class II types, where available, came from metadata supplied by the sample provider rather than from assay-based typing. Results the study describes overall, beyond this receptor: Clinical and demographic metadata were provided uncurated, with the amount varying by source and participant.

TCRbeta CDR3 regions were amplified from genomic DNA using the immunoSEQ Assay, a bias-controlled multiplex PCR. Concerning the study's data processing: The number of nucleated cells in each sample was estimated by amplification of reference gene primers within the assay. To quantify the absolute abundance of each unique TCRbeta CDR3 rearrangement, sequence reads were collapsed and filtered. For each sample, productive Simpson clonality was calculated as the square root of Simpson's diversity index over productive rearrangements. TCRdb obtained this table from immuneACCESS and retained in-frame rearrangements with V and J assigned. These tables miss some clones; where compared with another copy, unresolved V genes account for less than half of the shortfall, and the remainder is unexplained. That table supplies the V and J calls and clone size; D and trimming were determined from the DNA. The sample table lists under 300,000 clones, 84% of them with a count of one. The ten largest clones represent approximately 1.3% of the sample.

Reading from cysteine to phenylalanine, the CDR3 counts 14 amino acids. This entry keeps only the CDR3 DNA: 42 bases, framed from base 1. Sequences LNHDA (CDR1) and SQIVND (CDR2) are obtained from the germline V gene (reference sequence). Germline trimming amounts to 5 bases on V and 13 bases on J, with 14 as the count of junction bases outside the gene matches. Samples from volunteer blood donors who had recovered from COVID-19 were contributed by a second Seattle source. The collaborating institutions used their own protocols to collect whole blood in K2EDTA tubes. Collaborator samples were shipped for TCRbeta analysis as frozen whole blood, isolated PBMCs, or DNA extracted from either sample type. With respect to this clone: Its cognate antigen has yet to be identified. No qualities accompany the bases; no much larger clone lies one base away.

The chain joins TRBV19 to TRBJ1-2, and 9 junction bases match TRBD1. This receptor was obtained from a woman in her thirties or forties who had recovered from COVID-19. Material: peripheral blood. The sequenced DNA: TGTGCCAGTAGTTTAAACAGGGGGCCCTCCTTTGGCACCTTC. The resulting protein is CASSLNRGPSFGTF. The variable domain in full, with residues beyond the CDR3 obtained from the reference TRBV19 and TRBJ1-2 genes, is DGGITQSPKYLFRKEGQNVTLSCEQNLNHDAMYWYRQDPGQGLRLIYYSQIVNDFQKGDIAEGYSVSREKKESFPLTVTSAQKNPTAFYLCASSLNRGPSFGTFGSGTRLTVV.